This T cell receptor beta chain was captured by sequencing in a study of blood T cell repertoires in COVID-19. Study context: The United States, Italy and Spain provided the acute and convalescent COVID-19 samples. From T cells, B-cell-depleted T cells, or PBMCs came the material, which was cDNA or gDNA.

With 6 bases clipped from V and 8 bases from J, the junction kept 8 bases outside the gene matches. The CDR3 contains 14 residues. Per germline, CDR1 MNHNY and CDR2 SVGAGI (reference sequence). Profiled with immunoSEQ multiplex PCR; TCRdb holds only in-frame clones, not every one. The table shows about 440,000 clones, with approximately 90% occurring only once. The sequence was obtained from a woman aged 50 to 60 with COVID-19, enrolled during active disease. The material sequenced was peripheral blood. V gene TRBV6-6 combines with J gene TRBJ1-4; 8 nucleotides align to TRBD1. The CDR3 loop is CASRPTGDREKLFF. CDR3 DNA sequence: TGTGCCAGCAGACCGACAGGGGATCGGGAAAAACTGTTTTTT.